This T cell receptor (beta chain) was sequenced in a study of spatial heterogeneity in lung cancer. The study, taken as a whole, reports: Higher tumor mutation counts went along with higher counts of expanded intratumoral alpha and beta TCRs. Around 7.4% of tumor T cells for alpha chains and roughly 13% for beta chains were estimated to be covered.

Regarding time point: sample taken at primary tumor resection. Unsorted tumor, nontumor lung tissue or cryopreserved PBMC supplied the whole RNA. Using its own MiXCR run on the 5' RACE reads, TCRdb lists one record per CDR3 protein. The sample records about 10,000 distinct CDR3 sequences, approximately 8% being singletons. This clonotype was found many times. Antigen unknown. The specimen was lung tumor tissue, collected at surgery. This receptor was identified in a male donor with early-stage non-small cell lung cancer.

The CDR3 DNA is TGTGCCAGCAGTTCACCGTGGAGCGGTGAGCAGTTCTTC. Encoded protein: CASSSPWSGEQFF. The chain recombines TRBV25-1 with TRBJ2-1; D might be TRBD2 (5 bases). In germline, CDR1 is MGHDK, CDR2 SYGVNS. The CDR3 is 13 amino acids. V was cut by 5 bases and J by 9 bases, with 14 bases left in between.